The TCR beta chain under discussion was sequenced for a study of blood T cells in healthy people across ages. This clonotype was detected a few times. This CDR3 is 16 amino acids long. The germline CDR1 and CDR2 sequences are DFQATT and SNEGSKA (reference sequence). With a J-beta primer mix and a sample-barcoded 5' primer, a second PCR ran about 7 to 11 cycles. MiXCR, applied by TCRdb to the 5' RACE reads, yields one record per CDR3 protein. The sample records about 800,000 distinct CDR3 sequences, approximately 25% being singletons. This same sample was also taken into another study, of T cells of mothers and their children. That paper notes: Slightly higher but non-significant overlap marked related mother-child pairs versus unrelated pairs.

The sequence came from a boy under 18 in good health. Sequencing was carried out using blood. The chain recombines TRBV20-1 with TRBJ2-5; 13 bases map to TRBD2. The end of the DNA is better explained by TRBJ2-7, so the J call may be wrong. The CDR3 is CSARGGTSGAPYEQYF. The DNA for the CDR3 is TGCAGTGCTAGGGGGGGGACTAGCGGGGCCCCCTACGAGCAGTACTTC.